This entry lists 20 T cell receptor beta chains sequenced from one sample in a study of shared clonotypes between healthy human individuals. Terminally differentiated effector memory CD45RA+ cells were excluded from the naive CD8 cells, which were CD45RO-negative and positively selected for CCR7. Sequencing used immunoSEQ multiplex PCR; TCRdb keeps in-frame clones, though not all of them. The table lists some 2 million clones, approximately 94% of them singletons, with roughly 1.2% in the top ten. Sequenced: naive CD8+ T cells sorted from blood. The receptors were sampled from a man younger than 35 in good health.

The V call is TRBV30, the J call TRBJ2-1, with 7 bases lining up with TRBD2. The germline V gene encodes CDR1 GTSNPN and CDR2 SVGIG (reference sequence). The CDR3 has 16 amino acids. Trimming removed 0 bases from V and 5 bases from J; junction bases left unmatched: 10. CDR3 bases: TGTGCCTGGAGTGTACCCTGGCGGGAGTACGACAATGAGCAGTTCTTC. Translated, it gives CAWSVPWREYDNEQFF.

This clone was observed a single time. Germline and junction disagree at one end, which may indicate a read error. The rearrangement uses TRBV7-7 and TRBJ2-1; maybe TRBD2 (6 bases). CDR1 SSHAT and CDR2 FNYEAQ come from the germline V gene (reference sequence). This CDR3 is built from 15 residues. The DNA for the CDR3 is TGTGCTAGCAGCCTACACGGGACTTCGAACAATGAGCAGTTCTTC. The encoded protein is CASSLHGTSNNEQFF.

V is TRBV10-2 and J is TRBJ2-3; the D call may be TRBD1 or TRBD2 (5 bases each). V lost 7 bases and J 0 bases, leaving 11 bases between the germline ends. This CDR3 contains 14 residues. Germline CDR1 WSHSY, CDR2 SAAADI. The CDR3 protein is CASTLRDSTDTQYF. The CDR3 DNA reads TGCGCCAGCACCCTCCGGGACAGCACAGATACGCAGTATTTT.

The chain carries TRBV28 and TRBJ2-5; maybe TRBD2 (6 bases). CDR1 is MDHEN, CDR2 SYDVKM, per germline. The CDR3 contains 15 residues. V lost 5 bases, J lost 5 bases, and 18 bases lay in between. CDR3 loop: CASSPWGGTGETQYF. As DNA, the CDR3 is TGTGCCAGCAGTCCCTGGGGCGGGACCGGGGAGACCCAGTACTTC. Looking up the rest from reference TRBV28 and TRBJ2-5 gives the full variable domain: DVKVTQSSRYLVKRTGEKVFLECVQDMDHENMFWYRQDPGLGLRLIYFSYDVKMKEKGDIPEGYSVSREKKERFSLILESASTNQTSMYLCASSPWGGTGETQYFGPGTRLLVL.

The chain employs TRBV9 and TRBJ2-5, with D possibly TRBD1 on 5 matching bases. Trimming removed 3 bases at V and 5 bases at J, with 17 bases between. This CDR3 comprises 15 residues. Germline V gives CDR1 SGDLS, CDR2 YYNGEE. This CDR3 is CASSESWGNWETQYF. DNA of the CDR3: TGTGCCAGCAGCGAATCCTGGGGCAACTGGGAGACCCAGTACTTC.

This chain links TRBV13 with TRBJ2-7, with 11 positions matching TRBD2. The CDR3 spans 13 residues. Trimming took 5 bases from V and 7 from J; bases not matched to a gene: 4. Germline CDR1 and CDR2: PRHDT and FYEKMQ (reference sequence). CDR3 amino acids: CASSARLAGEQYF. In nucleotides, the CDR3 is TGTGCCAGCAGCGCGAGACTAGCGGGGGAGCAGTACTTC.

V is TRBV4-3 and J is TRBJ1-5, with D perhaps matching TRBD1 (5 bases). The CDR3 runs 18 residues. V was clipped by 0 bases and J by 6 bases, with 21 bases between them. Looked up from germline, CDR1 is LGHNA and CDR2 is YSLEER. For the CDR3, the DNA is TGCGCCAGCAGCCAAGAAGGGCCGGGGACGTTAGGGAGTCAGCCCCAGCATTTT. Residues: CASSQEGPGTLGSQPQHF.

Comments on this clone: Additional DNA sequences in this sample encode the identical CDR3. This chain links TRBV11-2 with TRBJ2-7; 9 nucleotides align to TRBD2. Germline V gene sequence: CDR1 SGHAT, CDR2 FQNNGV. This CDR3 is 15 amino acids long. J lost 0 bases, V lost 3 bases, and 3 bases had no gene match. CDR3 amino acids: CASSFGSGGSYEQYF. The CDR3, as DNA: TGTGCCAGCAGCTTTGGTAGCGGGGGCTCCTACGAGCAGTACTTC.

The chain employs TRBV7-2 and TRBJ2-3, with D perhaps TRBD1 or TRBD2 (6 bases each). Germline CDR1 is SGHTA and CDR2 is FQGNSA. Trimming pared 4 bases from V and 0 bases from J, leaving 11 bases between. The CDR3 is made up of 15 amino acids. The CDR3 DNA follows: TGTGCCAGCAGCTGGGGGGCGGGTAGCACAGATACGCAGTATTTT. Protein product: CASSWGAGSTDTQYF.

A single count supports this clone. CDR3 region: CASSESGGYEQYF. In DNA, the CDR3 is TGCGCCAGCAGTGAGTCGGGCGGGTACGAGCAGTACTTC. The chain recombines TRBV10-1 with TRBJ2-7; perhaps TRBD2 as D (5 bases). The CDR3 consists of 13 residues. V lost 0 bases, J lost 4 bases, and 7 bases lay in between. Germline V gene data show CDR1 as WNHNN and CDR2 as SYGVQD (reference sequence).

CDR3 residues: CASSPSSGVPEQFF. CDR3 bases: TGTGCCAGCTCACCTTCTAGCGGGGTTCCTGAGCAGTTCTTC. The gene calls are TRBV18 and TRBJ2-1; 9 bases fit TRBD2. Trimming at V came to 3 bases and at J to 9 bases, leaving 6 bases not matched to a gene. Germline CDR1 and CDR2: KGHSH and LQKENI. The CDR3 contains 14 residues.

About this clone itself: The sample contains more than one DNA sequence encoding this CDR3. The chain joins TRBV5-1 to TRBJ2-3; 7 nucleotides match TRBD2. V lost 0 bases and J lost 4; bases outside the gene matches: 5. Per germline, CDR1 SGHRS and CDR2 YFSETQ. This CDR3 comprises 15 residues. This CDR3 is CASSLEGGGPDTQYF. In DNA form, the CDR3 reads TGCGCCAGCAGCTTGGAGGGCGGGGGTCCAGATACGCAGTATTTT.

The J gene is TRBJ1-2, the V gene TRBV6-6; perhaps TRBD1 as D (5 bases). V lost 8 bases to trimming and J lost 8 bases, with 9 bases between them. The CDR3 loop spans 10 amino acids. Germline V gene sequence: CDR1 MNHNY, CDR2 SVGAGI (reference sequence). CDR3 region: CASWEGGYTF. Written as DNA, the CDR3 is TGTGCCAGCTGGGAGGGGGGCTACACCTTC.

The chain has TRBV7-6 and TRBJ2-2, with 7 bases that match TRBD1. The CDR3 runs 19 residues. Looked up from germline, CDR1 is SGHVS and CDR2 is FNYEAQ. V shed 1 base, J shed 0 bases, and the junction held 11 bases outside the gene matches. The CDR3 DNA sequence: TGTGCCAGCAGCTTAGTCGTTGAGGGGGCGGTAGCGAACACCGGGGAGCTGTTTTTT. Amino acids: CASSLVVEGAVANTGELFF.

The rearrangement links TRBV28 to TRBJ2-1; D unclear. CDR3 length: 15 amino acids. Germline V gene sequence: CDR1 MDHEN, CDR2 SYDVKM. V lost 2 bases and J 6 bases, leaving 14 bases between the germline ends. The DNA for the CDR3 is TGTGCCAGCAGTTTACTAATAGCCAAGGGCAATGAGCAGTTCTTC. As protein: CASSLLIAKGNEQFF. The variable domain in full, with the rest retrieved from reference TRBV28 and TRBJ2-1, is DVKVTQSSRYLVKRTGEKVFLECVQDMDHENMFWYRQDPGLGLRLIYFSYDVKMKEKGDIPEGYSVSREKKERFSLILESASTNQTSMYLCASSLLIAKGNEQFFGPGTRLTVL.

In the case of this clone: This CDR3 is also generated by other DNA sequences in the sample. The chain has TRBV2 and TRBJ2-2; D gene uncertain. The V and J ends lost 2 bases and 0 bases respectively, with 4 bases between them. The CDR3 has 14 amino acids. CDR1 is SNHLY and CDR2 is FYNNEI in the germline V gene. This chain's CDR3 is CASSESPNTGELFF. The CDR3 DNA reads TGTGCCAGCAGTGAATCACCGAACACCGGGGAGCTGTTTTTT.

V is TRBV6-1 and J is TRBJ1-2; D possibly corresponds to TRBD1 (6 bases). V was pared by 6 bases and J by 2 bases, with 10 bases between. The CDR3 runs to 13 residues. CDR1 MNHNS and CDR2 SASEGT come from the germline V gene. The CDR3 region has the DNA TGTGCCAGCAGGTTACAGGGAAACTATGGCTACACCTTC. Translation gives CASRLQGNYGYTF.

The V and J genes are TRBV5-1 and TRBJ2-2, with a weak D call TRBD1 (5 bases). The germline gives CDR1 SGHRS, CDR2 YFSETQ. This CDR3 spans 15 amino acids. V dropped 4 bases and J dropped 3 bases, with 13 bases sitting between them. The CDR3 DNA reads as TGCGCCAGCAGCGTCCTCTCAGGGTACACCGGGGAGCTGTTTTTT. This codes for CASSVLSGYTGELFF.

The CDR3 region is CASSQGFETQYF. The DNA for the CDR3 is TGCGCCAGCAGCCAGGGGTTTGAGACCCAGTACTTC. The chain joins TRBV4-1 to TRBJ2-5; D gene ambiguous. CDR1 and CDR2 (germline): MGHRA, YSYEKL. The length of the CDR3 is 12 residues. V was shortened by 3 bases and J by 5 bases, with 7 bases between the two germline ends.

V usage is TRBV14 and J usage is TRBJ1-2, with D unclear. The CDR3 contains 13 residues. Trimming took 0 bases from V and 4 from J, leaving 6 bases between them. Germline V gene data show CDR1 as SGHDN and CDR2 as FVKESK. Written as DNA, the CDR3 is TGTGCCAGCAGCCAAGAGTCCAGCTATGGCTACACCTTC. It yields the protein CASSQESSYGYTF.